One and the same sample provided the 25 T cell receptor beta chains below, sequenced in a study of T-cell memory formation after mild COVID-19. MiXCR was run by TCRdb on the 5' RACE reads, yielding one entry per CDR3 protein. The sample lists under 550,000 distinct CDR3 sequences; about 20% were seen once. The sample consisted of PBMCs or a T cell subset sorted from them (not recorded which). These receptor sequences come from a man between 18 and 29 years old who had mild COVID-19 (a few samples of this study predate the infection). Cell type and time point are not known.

CDR3 nucleotides: TGCGCCAGCAGCCTCCGCGGCGGAATGACTAATGAAAAACTGTTTTTT. It is translated as CASSLRGGMTNEKLFF. The V and J genes are TRBV5-1 and TRBJ1-4, with D hard to call. This CDR3 region has 16 residues. V gave up 4 bases and J gave up 2 bases, with 15 bases separating them. Germline V gene sequence: CDR1 SGHRS, CDR2 YFSETQ.

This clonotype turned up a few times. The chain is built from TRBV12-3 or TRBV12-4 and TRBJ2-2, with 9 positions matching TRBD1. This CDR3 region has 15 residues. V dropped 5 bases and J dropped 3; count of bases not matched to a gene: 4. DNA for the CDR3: TGTGCCAGCAGTGCGACAGGGGGTTACACCGGGGAGCTGTTTTTT. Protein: CASSATGGYTGELFF.

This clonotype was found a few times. Here the CDR3 reads CATSDVGTEAFF. The CDR3 DNA follows: TGTGCCACCAGTGATGTGGGCACTGAAGCTTTCTTT. This chain joins TRBV24-1 and TRBJ1-1; no clear D. Trimming took off 3 bases at V and 4 bases at J, with 5 bases between the two ends. Germline V CDR1 and CDR2: KGHDR, SFDVKD. The CDR3 totals 12 residues.

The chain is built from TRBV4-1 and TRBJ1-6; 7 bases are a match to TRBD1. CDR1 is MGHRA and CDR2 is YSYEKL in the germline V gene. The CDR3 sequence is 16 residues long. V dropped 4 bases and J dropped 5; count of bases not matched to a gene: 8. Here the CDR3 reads CASSPQGGRDNSPLHF. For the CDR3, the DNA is TGCGCCAGCAGCCCCCAGGGGGGTCGGGATAATTCACCCCTCCACTTT.

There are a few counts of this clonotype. CDR3 sequence: CASSLAGEGDTEAFF. CDR3 bases: TGTGCCAGCAGCTTAGCGGGGGAGGGCGACACTGAAGCTTTCTTT. V is TRBV7-9 and J is TRBJ1-1, with D tentatively TRBD1 (5 bases). The length of the CDR3 is 15 residues. Germline V gene data show CDR1 as SEHNR and CDR2 as FQNEAQ (reference sequence). V was shortened by 0 bases and J by 3 bases, with 11 bases between the two germline ends.

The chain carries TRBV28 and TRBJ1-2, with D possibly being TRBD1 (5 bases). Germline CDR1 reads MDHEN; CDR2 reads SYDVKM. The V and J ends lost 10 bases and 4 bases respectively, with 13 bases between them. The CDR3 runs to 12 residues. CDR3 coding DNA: TGTGCCACTAGCGCGGGGGGCTATGGCTACACCTTC. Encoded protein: CATSAGGYGYTF.

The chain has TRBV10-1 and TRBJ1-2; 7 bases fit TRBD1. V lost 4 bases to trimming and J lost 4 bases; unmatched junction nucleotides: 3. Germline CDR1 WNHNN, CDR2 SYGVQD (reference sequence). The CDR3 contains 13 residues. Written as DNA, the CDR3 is TGCGCCAGCAGTGGCCCAGGGGGCTATGGCTACACCTTC. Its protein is CASSGPGGYGYTF.

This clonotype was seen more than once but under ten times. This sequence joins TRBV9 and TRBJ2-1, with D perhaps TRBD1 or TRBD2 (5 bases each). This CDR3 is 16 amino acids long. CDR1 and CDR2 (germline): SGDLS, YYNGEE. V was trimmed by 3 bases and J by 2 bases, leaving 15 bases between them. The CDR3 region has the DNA TGTGCCAGCAGCGGAGCCGGGACGGCACCCTACAATGAGCAGTTCTTC. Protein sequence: CASSGAGTAPYNEQFF.

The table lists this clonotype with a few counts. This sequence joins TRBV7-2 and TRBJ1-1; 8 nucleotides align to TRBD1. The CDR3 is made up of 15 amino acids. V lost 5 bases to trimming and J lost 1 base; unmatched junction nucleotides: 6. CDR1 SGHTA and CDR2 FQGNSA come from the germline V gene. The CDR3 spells CASSGQGGSNTEAFF. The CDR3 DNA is TGTGCCAGCAGCGGACAGGGAGGTTCGAACACTGAAGCTTTCTTT.

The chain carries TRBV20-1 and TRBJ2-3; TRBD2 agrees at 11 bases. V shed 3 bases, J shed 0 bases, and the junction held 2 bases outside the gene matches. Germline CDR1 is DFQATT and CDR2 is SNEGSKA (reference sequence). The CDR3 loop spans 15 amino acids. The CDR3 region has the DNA TGCAGTGCTAGGGGACTAGCGGTTAGCACAGATACGCAGTATTTT. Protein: CSARGLAVSTDTQYF.

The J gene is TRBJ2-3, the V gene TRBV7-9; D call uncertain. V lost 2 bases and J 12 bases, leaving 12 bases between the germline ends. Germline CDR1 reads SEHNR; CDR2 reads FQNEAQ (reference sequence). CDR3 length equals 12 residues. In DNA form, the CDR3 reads TGTGCCAGCAGCTTACCGCCCCTGGACCAGTATTTT. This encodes CASSLPPLDQYF. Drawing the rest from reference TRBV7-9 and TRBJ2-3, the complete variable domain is DTGVSQNPRHKITKRGQNVTFRCDPISEHNRLYWYRQTLGQGPEFLTYFQNEAQLEKSRLLSDRFSAERPKGSFSTLEIQRTEQGDSAMYLCASSLPPLDQYFGPGTRLTVL.

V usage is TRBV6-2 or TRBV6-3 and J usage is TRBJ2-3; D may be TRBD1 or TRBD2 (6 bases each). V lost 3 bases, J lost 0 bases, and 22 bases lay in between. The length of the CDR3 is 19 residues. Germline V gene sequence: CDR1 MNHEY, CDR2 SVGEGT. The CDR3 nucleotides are TGTGCCAGCAGTTATCCCGGGGCGGGACACTCGCCCAGCACAGATACGCAGTATTTT. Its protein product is CASSYPGAGHSPSTDTQYF.

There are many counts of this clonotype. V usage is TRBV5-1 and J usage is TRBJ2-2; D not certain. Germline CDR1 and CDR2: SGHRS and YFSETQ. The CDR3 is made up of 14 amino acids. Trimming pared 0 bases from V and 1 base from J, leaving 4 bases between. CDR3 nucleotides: TGCGCCAGCAGCTTGGGACAGAACACCGGGGAGCTGTTTTTT. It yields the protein CASSLGQNTGELFF.

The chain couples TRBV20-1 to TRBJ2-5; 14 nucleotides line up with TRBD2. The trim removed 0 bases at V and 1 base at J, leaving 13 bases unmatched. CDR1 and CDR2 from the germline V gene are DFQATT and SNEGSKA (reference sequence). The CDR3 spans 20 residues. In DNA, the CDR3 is TGCAGTGCTAGAGATGGCCACGGGACTAGCGGGGGCCCATTCCAAGAGACCCAGTACTTC. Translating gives CSARDGHGTSGGPFQETQYF.

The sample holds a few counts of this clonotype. The DNA of the CDR3 is TGTGCCAGCACCAGTTCAGCCCGGGTGACCCAGTACTTC. Amino acid sequence: CASTSSARVTQYF. This rearrangement joins TRBV5-5 to TRBJ2-5; no definite D call. The germline V gene encodes CDR1 SGHKS and CDR2 YYEKEE (reference sequence). V was trimmed by 6 bases and J by 7 bases, leaving 16 bases between them. This CDR3 has 13 amino acids.

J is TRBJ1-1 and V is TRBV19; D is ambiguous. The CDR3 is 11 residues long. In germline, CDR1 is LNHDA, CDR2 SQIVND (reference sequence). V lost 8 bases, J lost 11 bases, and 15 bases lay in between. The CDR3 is CASEGSGGAFF. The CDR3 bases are TGTGCCAGTGAGGGCTCTGGAGGGGCTTTCTTT.

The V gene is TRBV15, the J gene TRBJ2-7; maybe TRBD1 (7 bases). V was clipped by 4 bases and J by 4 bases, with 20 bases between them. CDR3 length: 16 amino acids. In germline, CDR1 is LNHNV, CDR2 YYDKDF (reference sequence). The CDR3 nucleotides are TGTGCCACCAGCATGGCCCCCGCGGGACAGTCATACGAGCAGTACTTC. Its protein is CATSMAPAGQSYEQYF.

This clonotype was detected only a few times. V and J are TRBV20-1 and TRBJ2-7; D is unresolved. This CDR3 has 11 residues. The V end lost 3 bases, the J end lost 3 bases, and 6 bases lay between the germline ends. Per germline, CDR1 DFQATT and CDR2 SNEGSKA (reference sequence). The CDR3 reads CSASSVYEQYV. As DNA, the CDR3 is TGCAGTGCTAGTTCTGTCTACGAGCAGTACGTC.

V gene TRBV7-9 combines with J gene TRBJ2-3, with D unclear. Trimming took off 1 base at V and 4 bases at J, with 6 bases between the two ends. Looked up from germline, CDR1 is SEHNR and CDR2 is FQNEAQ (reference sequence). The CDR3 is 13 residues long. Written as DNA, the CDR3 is TGTGCCAGCAGCTTAGGGTACCCAGATACGCAGTATTTT. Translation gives CASSLGYPDTQYF.

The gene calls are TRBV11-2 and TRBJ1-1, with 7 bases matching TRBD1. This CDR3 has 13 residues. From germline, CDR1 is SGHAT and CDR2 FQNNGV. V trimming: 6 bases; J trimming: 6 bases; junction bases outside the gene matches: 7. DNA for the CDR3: TGTGCCAGCAGAGAGACAGGGATCGCTGAAGCTTTCTTT. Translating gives CASRETGIAEAFF.

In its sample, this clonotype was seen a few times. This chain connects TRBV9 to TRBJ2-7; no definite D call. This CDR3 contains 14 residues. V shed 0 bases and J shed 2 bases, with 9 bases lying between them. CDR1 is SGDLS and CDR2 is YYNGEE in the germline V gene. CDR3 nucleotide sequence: TGTGCCAGCAGCGTAGCTTCAGGCCCCTACGAGCAGTACTTC. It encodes CASSVASGPYEQYF.

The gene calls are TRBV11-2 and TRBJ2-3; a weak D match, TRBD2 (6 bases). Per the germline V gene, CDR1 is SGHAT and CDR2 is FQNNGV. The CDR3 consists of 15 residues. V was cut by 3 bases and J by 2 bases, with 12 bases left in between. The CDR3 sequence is CASSLAGTFTDTQYF. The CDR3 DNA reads TGTGCCAGCAGCTTGGCTGGGACTTTCACAGATACGCAGTATTTT.

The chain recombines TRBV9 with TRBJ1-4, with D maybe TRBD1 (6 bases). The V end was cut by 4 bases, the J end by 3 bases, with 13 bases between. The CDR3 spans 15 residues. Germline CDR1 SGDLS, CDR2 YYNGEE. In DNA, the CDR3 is TGTGCCAGCAGCCCTTGGGGGGCCCCTAATGAAAAACTGTTTTTT. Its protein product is CASSPWGAPNEKLFF.

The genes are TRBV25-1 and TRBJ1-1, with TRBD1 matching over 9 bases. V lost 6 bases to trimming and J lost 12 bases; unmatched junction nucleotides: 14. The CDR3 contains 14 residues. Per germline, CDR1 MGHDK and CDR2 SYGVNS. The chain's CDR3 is CASSSQFRDRATFF. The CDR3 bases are TGTGCCAGCAGCTCGCAGTTCCGGGACAGGGCCACTTTCTTT.

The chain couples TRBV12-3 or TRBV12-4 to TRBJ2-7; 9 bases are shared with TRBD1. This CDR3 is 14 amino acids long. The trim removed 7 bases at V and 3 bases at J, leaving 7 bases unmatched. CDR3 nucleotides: TGTGCCAGCACCTCCGGACAGGGGAGCTACGAGCAGTACTTC. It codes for CASTSGQGSYEQYF.